One and the same sample provided the 16 T cell receptor beta chains below, sequenced in a study of T-cell memory formation after mild COVID-19. MiXCR, applied by TCRdb to the 5' RACE reads, yields one record per CDR3 protein. The table has 400,000 to 500,000 distinct CDR3 sequences, more than 20% seen once; the top ten hold around 8.8%. Material for sequencing was PBMCs or a T cell subset sorted from them (not recorded which). These TCRs come from an adult woman who had mild COVID-19 (a few samples of this study predate the infection). Cell type and time point are not known.

Ten or more counts support this clonotype. The chain has TRBV20-1 and TRBJ1-1; D is ambiguous. The CDR3 runs to 11 residues. CDR1 DFQATT and CDR2 SNEGSKA come from the germline V gene (reference sequence). CDR3 bases: TGCAGGACCCGACAGAACACTGAAGCTTTCTTT. Its protein product is CRTRQNTEAFF.

The sample holds a few counts of this clonotype. The chain couples TRBV7-9 to TRBJ2-6; D is ambiguous. The CDR3 runs to 15 residues. Germline CDR1 and CDR2: SEHNR and FQNEAQ (reference sequence). Trimming took 3 bases from V and 2 from J, leaving 8 bases between them. The CDR3 DNA reads TGTGCCAGCAGCTTCAAACAGACTGGGGCCAACGTCCTGACTTTC. Translation gives CASSFKQTGANVLTF.

J is TRBJ2-3 and V is TRBV29-1, with TRBD2 as a possible D gene (5 bases). The germline V gene encodes CDR1 SQVTM and CDR2 ANQGSEA. Deletions cut 3 bases from V and 3 bases from J, with 7 bases between. This CDR3 has 12 residues. The CDR3 DNA reads as TGCAGCGTTGATGAGGGAACAGATACGCAGTATTTT. It yields the protein CSVDEGTDTQYF.

This clonotype occurred a few times. V and J are TRBV20-1 and TRBJ1-5; no clear D. CDR3 length equals 11 residues. Trimming left V 3 bases short and J 0 bases short, with 0 bases between. Germline V gene lookup returns CDR1 DFQATT and CDR2 SNEGSKA (reference sequence). CDR3 in DNA: TGCAGTGCTAGTAGCAATCAGCCCCAGCATTTT. It specifies CSASSNQPQHF.

The chain couples TRBV6-5 to TRBJ2-1, with TRBD1 matching 9 bases. TRBJ2-7 explains the end of the DNA better; the J call may be wrong. This CDR3 has 15 residues. Looked up from germline, CDR1 is MNHEY and CDR2 is SVGAGI. As DNA, the CDR3 is TGTGCCAGCAGTTGGAGACAGGGGGGCAGGGACGAGCAGTACTTC. This gives the protein CASSWRQGGRDEQYF.

This clonotype was found once. The V gene is TRBV7-6, the J gene TRBJ2-5; 7 bases are shared with TRBD1. CDR1 is SGHVS, CDR2 FNYEAQ, per germline. This CDR3 region has 14 residues. V dropped 4 bases and J dropped 3; count of bases not matched to a gene: 5. DNA for the CDR3: TGTGCCAGCAGCTCGGGACAGAAAGAAGAGACCCAGTACTTC. Translated: CASSSGQKEETQYF.

V is TRBV7-9 and J is TRBJ1-1; D may be TRBD1 (5 bases). V gave up 2 bases and J gave up 5 bases, with 9 bases separating them. The CDR3 has 13 amino acids. The germline CDR1 and CDR2 sequences are SEHNR and FQNEAQ (reference sequence). CDR3 sequence (DNA): TGTGCCAGCAGCTTAAAGGGGATGACTGAAGCTTTCTTT. Its protein is CASSLKGMTEAFF.

The V gene is TRBV7-3, the J gene TRBJ2-5, with D tentatively TRBD2 (5 bases). Trimming pared 5 bases from V and 5 bases from J, leaving 18 bases between. Germline V gene sequence: CDR1 SGHTA, CDR2 FQGTGA. The CDR3 consists of 15 residues. The CDR3 sequence is CASSPTGMGGETQYF. The CDR3 DNA sequence: TGTGCCAGCAGCCCCACTGGGATGGGCGGGGAGACCCAGTACTTC.

The J gene is TRBJ2-6, the V gene TRBV2, with D tentatively TRBD1 (5 bases). The V gene's germline CDR1 is SNHLY and CDR2 FYNNEI. This CDR3 region has 15 residues. V was pared by 1 base and J by 2 bases, with 6 bases between. CDR3 amino acids: CASSEVRAGANVLTF. DNA of the CDR3: TGTGCCAGCAGTGAAGTCAGGGCTGGGGCCAACGTCCTGACTTTC.

The rearrangement joins TRBV12-3 or TRBV12-4 to TRBJ2-1, with 10 bases matching TRBD2. The CDR3 consists of 15 residues. V shed 3 bases and J 6 bases; nucleotides not matched to a gene: 5. The DNA of the CDR3 is TGTGCCAGCAGTTTGGGTAGCGGGAGGATCAATGAGCAGTTCTTC. This codes for CASSLGSGRINEQFF.

This clonotype appeared a few times. V usage is TRBV12-3 or TRBV12-4 and J usage is TRBJ2-7; 12 positions agree with TRBD2. This CDR3 comprises 15 residues. V lost 6 bases to trimming and J lost 4 bases; unmatched junction nucleotides: 7. CDR3 nucleotides: TGTGCCAGCAGGGTAGGGACTAGCGGGTTTTACGAGCAGTACTTC. Protein: CASRVGTSGFYEQYF.

Only a few counts were recorded for this clonotype. The chain joins TRBV24-1 to TRBJ2-2; 9 bases fit TRBD1. The CDR3 is made up of 16 amino acids. CDR1 and CDR2 from the germline V gene are KGHDR and SFDVKD. J gave up 7 bases and V 3 bases, and 8 bases lay outside the gene matches. The CDR3 loop is CATSDPGTGSDGELFF. DNA for the CDR3: TGTGCCACCAGTGATCCCGGGACAGGGTCGGACGGGGAGCTGTTTTTT.

The chain links TRBV24-1 to TRBJ2-2, with 7 bases that match TRBD2. The CDR3 is 16 residues long. CDR1 and CDR2 from the germline V gene are KGHDR and SFDVKD. Trimming at V came to 1 base and at J to 6 bases, leaving 7 bases not matched to a gene. In DNA, the CDR3 is TGTGCCACCAGTGATTTAGGACGGGAGGCCCCCGGGGAGCTGTTTTTT. Translation gives CATSDLGREAPGELFF.

This clonotype was counted between two and nine times. The CDR3 DNA reads TGTGCCAGCAGCCCGGCCGGACAGGGTGGGTCCTACGAGCAGTACTTC. This codes for CASSPAGQGGSYEQYF. This chain connects TRBV7-3 to TRBJ2-7, with 8 bases matching TRBD1. Germline CDR1 SGHTA, CDR2 FQGTGA. CDR3 size: 16 residues. Trimming cost V 5 bases and J 1 base; bases outside gene matches: 10.

This clonotype has only a few counts. The V gene is TRBV30, the J gene TRBJ2-1, with 8 bases lining up with TRBD2. The germline V gene has CDR1 GTSNPN and CDR2 SVGIG (reference sequence). The V gene end was trimmed by 3 bases and the J gene end by 10 bases; junction bases not matched to a gene: 11. This CDR3 contains 14 residues. The CDR3 DNA follows: TGTGCCTGGAGCCTCATGGTAGCGGGGATGGAGCAGTTCTTC. It is translated as CAWSLMVAGMEQFF.

This clonotype has just a few counts. This chain connects TRBV12-3 or TRBV12-4 to TRBJ2-1; no clear D gene. There are 12 residues in the CDR3. The V end was cut by 6 bases, the J end by 8 bases, with 11 bases between. CDR3 sequence: CASSPGRDEQFF. The DNA of the CDR3 is TGTGCCAGCAGCCCCGGTAGGGATGAGCAGTTCTTC.